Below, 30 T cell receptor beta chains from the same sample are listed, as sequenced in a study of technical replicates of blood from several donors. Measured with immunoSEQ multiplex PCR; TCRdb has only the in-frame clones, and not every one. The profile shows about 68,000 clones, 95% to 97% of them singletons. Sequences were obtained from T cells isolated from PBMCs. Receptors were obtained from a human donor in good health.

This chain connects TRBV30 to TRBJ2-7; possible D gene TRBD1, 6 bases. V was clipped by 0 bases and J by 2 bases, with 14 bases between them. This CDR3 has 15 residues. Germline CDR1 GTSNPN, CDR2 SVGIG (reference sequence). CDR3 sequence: CAWSVQGGTTYEQYF. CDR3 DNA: TGTGCCTGGAGTGTACAGGGCGGCACGACCTACGAGCAGTACTTC.

DNA for the CDR3: TGTGCCAGCAGTGGTTTACCGGGACACTCCTACGAGCAGTACTTC. This sequence encodes CASSGLPGHSYEQYF. The rearrangement uses TRBV6-1 and TRBJ2-7, with a tentative D call TRBD1 (6 bases). Trimming cost V 4 bases and J 0 bases, with 13 bases left between them. Germline V gene data show CDR1 as MNHNS and CDR2 as SASEGT. This CDR3 region has 15 residues.

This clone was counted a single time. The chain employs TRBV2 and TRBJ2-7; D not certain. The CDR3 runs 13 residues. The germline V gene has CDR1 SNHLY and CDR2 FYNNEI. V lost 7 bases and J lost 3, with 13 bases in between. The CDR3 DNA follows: TGTGCCAGCAACCTTAGACAATTCTACGAGCAGTACTTC. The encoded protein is CASNLRQFYEQYF. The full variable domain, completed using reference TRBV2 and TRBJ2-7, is EPEVTQTPSHQVTQMGQEVILRCVPISNHLYFYWYRQILGQKVEFLVSFYNNEISEKSEIFDDQFSVERPDGSNFTLKIRSTKLEDSAMYFCASNLRQFYEQYFGPGTRLTVT.

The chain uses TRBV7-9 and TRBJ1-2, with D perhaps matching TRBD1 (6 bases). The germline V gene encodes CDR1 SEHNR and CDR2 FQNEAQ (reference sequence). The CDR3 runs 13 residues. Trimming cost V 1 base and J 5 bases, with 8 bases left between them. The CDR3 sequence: CASSLGTDYGYTF. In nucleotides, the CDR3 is TGTGCCAGCAGCTTAGGGACAGATTATGGCTACACCTTC.

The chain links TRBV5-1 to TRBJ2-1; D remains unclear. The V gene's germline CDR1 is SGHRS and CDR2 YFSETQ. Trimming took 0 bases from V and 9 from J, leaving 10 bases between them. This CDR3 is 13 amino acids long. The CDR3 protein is CASSLAWAAEQFF. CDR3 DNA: TGCGCCAGCAGCTTGGCCTGGGCAGCTGAGCAGTTCTTC.

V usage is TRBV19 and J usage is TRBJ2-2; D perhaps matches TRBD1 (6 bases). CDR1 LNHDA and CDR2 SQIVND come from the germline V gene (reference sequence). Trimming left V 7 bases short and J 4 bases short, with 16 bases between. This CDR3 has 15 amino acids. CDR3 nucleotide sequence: TGTGCCAGTACCATCAGGGGCAGGGGCACCGGGGAGCTGTTTTTT. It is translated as CASTIRGRGTGELFF.

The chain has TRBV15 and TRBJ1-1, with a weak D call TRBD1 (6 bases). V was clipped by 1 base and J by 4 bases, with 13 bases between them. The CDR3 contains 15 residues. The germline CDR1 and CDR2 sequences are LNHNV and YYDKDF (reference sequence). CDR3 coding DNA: TGTGCCACCAGCAGAGTGCAGGGGCGAATCACTGAAGCTTTCTTT. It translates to CATSRVQGRITEAFF. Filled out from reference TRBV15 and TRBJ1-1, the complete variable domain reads DAMVIQNPRYQVTQFGKPVTLSCSQTLNHNVMYWYQQKSSQAPKLLFHYYDKDFNNEADTPDNFQSRRPNTSFCFLDIRSPGLGDTAMYLCATSRVQGRITEAFFGQGTRLTVV.

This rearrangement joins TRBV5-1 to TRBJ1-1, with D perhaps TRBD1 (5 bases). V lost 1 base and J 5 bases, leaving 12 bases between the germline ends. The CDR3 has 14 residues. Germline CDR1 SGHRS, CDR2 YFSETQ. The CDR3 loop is CASSLPTGGTEAFF. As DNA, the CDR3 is TGCGCCAGCAGCTTGCCTACAGGTGGGACTGAAGCTTTCTTT.

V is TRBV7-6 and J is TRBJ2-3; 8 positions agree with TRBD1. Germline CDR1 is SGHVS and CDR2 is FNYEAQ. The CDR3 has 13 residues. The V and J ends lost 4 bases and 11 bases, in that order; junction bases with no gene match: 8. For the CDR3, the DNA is TGTGCCAGCAGCTCACCCGGACAGGGCGTGCAGTATTTT. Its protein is CASSSPGQGVQYF.

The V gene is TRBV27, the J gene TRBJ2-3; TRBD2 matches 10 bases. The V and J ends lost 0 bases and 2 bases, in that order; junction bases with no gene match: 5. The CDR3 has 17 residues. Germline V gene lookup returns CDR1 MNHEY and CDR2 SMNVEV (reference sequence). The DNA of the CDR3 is TGTGCCAGCAGTTTATCAACTAGCGGGGCAGTCACAGATACGCAGTATTTT. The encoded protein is CASSLSTSGAVTDTQYF.

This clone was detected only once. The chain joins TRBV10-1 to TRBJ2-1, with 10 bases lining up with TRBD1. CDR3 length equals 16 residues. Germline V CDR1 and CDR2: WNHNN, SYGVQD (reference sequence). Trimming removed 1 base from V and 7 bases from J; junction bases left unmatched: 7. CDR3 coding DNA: TGCGCCAGCAGTGAGTTAGGGACAGGGGATGAAAATGAGCAGTTCTTC. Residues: CASSELGTGDENEQFF.

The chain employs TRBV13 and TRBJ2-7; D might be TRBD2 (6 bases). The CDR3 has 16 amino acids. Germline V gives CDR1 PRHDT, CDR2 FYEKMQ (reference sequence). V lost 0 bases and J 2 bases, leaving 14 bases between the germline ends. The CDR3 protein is CASSLGPGVGTYEQYF. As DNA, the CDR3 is TGTGCCAGCAGCTTAGGCCCGGGGGTGGGGACCTACGAGCAGTACTTC.

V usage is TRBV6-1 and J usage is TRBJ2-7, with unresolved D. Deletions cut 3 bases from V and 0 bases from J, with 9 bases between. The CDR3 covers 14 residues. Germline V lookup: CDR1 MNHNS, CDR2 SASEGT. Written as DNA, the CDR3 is TGTGCCAGCAGTGAGGTACTCCTCTCCTACGAGCAGTACTTC. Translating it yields CASSEVLLSYEQYF.

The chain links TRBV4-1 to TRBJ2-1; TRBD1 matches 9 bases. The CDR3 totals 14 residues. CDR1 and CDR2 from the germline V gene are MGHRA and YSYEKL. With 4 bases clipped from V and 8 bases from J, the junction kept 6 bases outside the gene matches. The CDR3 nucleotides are TGCGCCAGCAGCCCGCAGGACAGGGGAGATGAGCAGTTCTTC. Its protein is CASSPQDRGDEQFF.

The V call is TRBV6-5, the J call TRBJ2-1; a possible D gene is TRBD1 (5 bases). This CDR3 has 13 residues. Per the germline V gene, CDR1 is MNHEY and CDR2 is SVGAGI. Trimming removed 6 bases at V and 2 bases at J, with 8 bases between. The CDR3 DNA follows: TGTGCCAGCAGCCCGACAGCCTACAATGAGCAGTTCTTC. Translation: CASSPTAYNEQFF.

The CDR3 DNA is TGTGCCAGCAGCTCTGACACCGGGACATACGCCGATCAGCCCCAGCATTTT. This gives the protein CASSSDTGTYADQPQHF. The chain is built from TRBV7-2 and TRBJ1-5; a possible D gene is TRBD1 (6 bases). The CDR3 runs to 17 residues. The germline CDR1 and CDR2 sequences are SGHTA and FQGNSA. V was shortened by 4 bases and J by 5 bases, with 21 bases between the two germline ends.

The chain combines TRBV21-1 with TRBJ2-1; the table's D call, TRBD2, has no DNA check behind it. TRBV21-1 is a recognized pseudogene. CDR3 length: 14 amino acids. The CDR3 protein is CASTERVNYNEQFF. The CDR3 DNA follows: TGTGCCAGCACTGAGCGCGTAAACTACAATGAGCAGTTCTTC.

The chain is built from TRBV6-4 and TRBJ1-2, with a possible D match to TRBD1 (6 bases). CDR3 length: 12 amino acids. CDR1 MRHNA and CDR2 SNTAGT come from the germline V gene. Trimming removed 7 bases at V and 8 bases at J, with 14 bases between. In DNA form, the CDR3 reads TGTGCCAGCACCTCACAGGGACCCGGCTACACCTTC. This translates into CASTSQGPGYTF.

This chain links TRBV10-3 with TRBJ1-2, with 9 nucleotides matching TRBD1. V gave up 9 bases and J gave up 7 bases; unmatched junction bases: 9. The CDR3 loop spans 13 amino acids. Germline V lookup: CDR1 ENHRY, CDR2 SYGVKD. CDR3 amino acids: CAILPGQGFGYTF. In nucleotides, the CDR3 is TGTGCCATACTTCCGGGACAGGGTTTTGGCTACACCTTC.

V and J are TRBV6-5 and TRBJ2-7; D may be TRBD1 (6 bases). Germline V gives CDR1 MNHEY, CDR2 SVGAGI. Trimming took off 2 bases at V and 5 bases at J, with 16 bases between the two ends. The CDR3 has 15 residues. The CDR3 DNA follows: TGTGCCAGCAGTTACAAGGCAGGGGAAGGTCACGAGCAGTACTTC. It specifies CASSYKAGEGHEQYF.

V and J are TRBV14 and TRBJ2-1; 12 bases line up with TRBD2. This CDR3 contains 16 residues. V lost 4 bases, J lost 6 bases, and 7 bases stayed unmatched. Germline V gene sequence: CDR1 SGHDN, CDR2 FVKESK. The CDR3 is CASSPPGLAGLNEQFF. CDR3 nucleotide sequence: TGTGCCAGCAGCCCACCGGGACTAGCGGGCCTCAATGAGCAGTTCTTC. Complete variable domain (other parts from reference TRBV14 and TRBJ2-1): EAGVTQFPSHSVIEKGQTVTLRCDPISGHDNLYWYRRVMGKEIKFLLHFVKESKQDESGMPNNRFLAERTGGTYSTLKVQPAELEDSGVYFCASSPPGLAGLNEQFFGPGTRLTVL.

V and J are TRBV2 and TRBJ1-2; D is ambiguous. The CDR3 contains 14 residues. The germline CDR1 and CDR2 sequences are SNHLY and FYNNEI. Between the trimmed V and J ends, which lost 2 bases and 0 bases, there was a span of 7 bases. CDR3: CASSESPTNYGYTF. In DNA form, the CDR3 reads TGTGCCAGCAGTGAATCTCCTACTAACTATGGCTACACCTTC.

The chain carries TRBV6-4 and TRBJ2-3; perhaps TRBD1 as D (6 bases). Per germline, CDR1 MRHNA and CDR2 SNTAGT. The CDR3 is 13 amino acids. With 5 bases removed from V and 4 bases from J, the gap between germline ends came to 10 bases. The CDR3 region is CASSQQGSDTQYF. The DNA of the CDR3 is TGTGCCAGCAGTCAACAGGGTTCAGATACGCAGTATTTT.

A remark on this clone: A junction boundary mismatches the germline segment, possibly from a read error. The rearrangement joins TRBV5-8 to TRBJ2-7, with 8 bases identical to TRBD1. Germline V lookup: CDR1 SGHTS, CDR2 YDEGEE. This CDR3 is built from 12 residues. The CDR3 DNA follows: TGTGCCAGCAGCTTGGCTAGTTCGGGACAGGACTTC. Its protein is CASSLASSGQDF. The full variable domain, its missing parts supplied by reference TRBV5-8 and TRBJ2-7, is EAGVTQSPTHLIKTRGQQATLRCSPISGHTSVYWYQQALGLGLQFLLWYDEGEERNRGNFPPRFSGRQFPNYSSELNVNALELEDSALYLCASSLASSGQDFGPGTRLTVT.

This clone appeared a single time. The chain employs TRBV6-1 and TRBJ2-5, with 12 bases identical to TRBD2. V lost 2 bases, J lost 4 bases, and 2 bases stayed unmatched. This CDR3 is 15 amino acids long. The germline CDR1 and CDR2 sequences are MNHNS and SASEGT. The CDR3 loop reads CASSELAGGPETQYF. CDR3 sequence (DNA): TGTGCCAGCAGTGAACTAGCGGGAGGGCCAGAGACCCAGTACTTC.

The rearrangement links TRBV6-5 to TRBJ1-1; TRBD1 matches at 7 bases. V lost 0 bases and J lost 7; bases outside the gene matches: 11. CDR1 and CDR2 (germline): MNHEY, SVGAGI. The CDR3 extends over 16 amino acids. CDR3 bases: TGTGCCAGCAGTTACTCCTTAGGGGGCATGTACTTTGAAGCTTTCTTT. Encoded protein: CASSYSLGGMYFEAFF.

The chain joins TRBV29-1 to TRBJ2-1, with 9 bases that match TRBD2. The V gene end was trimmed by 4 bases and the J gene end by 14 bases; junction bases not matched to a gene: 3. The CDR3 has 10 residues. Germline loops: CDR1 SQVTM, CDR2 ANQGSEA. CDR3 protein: CSVVGLAKFF. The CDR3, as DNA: TGCAGCGTTGTTGGACTAGCGAAGTTCTTC.

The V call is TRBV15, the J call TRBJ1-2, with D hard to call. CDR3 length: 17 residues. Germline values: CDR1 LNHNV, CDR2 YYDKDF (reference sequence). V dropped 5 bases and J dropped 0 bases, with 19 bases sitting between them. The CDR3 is CATSPSGGAAPNYGYTF. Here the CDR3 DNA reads TGTGCCACCAGCCCCAGCGGAGGTGCAGCGCCTAACTATGGCTACACCTTC.

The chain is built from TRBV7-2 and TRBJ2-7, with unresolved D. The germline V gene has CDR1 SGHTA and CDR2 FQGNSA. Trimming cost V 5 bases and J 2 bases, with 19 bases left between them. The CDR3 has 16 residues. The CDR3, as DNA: TGTGCCAGCAGCCCCCACCTTATAGGCAGGCCCTACGAGCAGTACTTC. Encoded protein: CASSPHLIGRPYEQYF.

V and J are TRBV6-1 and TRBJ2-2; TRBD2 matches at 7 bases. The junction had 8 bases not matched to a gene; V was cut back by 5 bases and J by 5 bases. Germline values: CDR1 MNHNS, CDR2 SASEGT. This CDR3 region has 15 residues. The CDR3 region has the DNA TGTGCCAGCAGTACGGGACTACTTTCAACCGGGGAGCTGTTTTTT. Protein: CASSTGLLSTGELFF.